This record looks at one T cell receptor beta chain sequence and its context. This record comes from a study of blood T cell repertoires in COVID-19. Study details: Donors in the United States, Italy and Spain gave samples during acute or convalescent COVID-19. T cells, B-cell-depleted T cells, or PBMCs supplied cDNA or gDNA.

The CDR3 runs 17 residues. Unmatched junction bases numbered 13, after V lost 5 bases and J lost 1 base. The germline V gene encodes CDR1 MNHEY and CDR2 SMNVEV (reference sequence). Original analysis: For nucleated cells, counts were estimated from reference gene primer amplification. Method: immunoSEQ multiplex PCR; TCRdb's copy keeps in-frame clones and lacks some. V, J and clone size derive from that table, while D and trimming were established from the DNA sequence. Of a few hundred thousand clones listed, approximately 86% are singletons. The source of this sequence is a man aged 18 to 30 with active or convalescent COVID-19. The sample comprised peripheral blood. The rearrangement joins TRBV27 to TRBJ1-2; 7 bases are shared with TRBD1. Here the CDR3 reads CASSPPGQALLNYGYTF. DNA for the CDR3: TGTGCCAGCAGTCCGCCAGGACAGGCCCTACTTAACTATGGCTACACCTTC.